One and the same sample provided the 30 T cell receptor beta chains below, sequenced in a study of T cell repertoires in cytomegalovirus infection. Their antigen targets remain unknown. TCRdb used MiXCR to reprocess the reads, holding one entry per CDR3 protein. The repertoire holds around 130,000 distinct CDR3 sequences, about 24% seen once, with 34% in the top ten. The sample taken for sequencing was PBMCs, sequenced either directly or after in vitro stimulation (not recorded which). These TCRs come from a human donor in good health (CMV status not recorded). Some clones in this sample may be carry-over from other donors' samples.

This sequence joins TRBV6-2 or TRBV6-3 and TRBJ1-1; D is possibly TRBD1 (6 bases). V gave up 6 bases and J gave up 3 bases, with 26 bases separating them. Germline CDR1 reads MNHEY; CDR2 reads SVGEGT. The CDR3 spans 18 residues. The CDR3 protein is CASSDKRRNRDFYTEAFF. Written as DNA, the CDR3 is TGTGCCAGCAGCGACAAAAGGAGGAACAGGGATTTCTACACTGAAGCTTTCTTT.

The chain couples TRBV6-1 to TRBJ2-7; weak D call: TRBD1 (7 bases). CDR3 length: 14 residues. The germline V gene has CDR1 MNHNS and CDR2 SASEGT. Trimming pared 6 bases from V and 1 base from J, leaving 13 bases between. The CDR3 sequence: CASREGGQSYEQYV. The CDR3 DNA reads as TGTGCCAGCAGGGAGGGGGGACAGTCCTACGAGCAGTACGTC.

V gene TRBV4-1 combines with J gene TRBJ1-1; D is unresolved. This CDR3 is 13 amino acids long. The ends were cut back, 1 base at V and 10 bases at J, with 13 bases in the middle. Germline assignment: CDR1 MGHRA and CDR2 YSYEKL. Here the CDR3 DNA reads TGCGCCAGCAGCCAAGTTAATTCGGGCCCAGCTTTCTTT. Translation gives CASSQVNSGPAFF.

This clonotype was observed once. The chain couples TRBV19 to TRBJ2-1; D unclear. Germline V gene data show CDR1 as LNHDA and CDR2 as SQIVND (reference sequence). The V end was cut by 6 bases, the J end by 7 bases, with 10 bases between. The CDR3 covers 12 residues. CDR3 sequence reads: CASSGYRNEQFF. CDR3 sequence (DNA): TGTGCCAGTAGCGGTTATCGTAATGAGCAGTTCTTC.

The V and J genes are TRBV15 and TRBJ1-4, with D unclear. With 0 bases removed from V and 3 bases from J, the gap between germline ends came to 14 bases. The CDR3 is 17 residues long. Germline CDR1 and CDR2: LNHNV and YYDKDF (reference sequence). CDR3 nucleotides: TGTGCCACCAGCAGAGATCAGAGGGAACTGCCTAATGAAAAACTGTTTTTT. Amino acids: CATSRDQRELPNEKLFF.

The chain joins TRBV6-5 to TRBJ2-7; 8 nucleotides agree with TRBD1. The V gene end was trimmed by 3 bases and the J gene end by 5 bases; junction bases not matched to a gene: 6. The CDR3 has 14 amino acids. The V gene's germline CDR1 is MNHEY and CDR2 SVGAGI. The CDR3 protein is CASSYRTGLHEQYF. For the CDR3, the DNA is TGTGCCAGCAGTTATAGGACAGGGTTACACGAGCAGTACTTC.

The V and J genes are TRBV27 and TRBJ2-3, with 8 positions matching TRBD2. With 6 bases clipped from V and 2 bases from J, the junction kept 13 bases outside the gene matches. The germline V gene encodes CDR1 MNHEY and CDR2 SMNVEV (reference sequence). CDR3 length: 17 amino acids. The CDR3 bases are TGTGCCAGCAGCCCGGGGTTCTCGCGGGAGGTCACAGATACGCAGTATTTT. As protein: CASSPGFSREVTDTQYF.

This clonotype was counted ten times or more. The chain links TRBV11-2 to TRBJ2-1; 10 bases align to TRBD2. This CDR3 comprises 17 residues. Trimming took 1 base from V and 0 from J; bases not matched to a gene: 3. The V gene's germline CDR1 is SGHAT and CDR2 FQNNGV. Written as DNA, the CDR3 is TGTGCCAGCAGCTTAGTCTTAGCGGGAGGCTCCTACAATGAGCAGTTCTTC. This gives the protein CASSLVLAGGSYNEQFF.

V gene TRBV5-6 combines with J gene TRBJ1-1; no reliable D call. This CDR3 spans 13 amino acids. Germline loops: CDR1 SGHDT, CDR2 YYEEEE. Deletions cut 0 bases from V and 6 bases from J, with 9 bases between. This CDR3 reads CASSLEGGAEAFF. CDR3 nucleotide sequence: TGTGCCAGCAGCTTGGAGGGTGGCGCTGAAGCTTTCTTT.

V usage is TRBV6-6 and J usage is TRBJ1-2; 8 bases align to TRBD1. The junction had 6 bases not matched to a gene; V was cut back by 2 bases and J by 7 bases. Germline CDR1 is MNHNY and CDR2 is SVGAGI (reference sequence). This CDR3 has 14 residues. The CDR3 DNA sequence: TGTGCCAGCAGTTACGACAGGGGATATGGTGGCTACACCTTC. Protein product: CASSYDRGYGGYTF.

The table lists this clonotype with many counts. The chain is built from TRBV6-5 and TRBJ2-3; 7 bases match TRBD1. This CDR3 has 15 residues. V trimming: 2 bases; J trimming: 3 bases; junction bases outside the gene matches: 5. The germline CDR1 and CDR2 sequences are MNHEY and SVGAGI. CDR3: CASSYPGQRTDTQYF. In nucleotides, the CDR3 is TGTGCCAGCAGTTACCCGGGACAGAGAACAGATACGCAGTATTTT.

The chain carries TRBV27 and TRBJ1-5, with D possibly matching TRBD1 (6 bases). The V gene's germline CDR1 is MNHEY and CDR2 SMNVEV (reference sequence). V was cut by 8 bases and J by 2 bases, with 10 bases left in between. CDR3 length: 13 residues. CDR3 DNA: TGTGCCAGCGGGAACAGGGGCAATCAGCCCCAGCATTTT. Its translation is CASGNRGNQPQHF.

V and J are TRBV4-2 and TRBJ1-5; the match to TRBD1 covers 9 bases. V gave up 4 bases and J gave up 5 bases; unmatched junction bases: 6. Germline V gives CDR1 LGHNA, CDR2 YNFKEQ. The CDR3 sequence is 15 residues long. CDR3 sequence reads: CASSPRDRADQPQHF. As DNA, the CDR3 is TGTGCCAGCAGCCCCCGGGACAGGGCTGATCAGCCCCAGCATTTT.

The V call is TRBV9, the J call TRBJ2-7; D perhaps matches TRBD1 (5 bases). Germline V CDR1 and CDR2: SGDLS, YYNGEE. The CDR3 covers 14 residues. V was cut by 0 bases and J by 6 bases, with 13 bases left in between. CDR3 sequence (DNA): TGTGCCAGCAGCGTAGAACCGGCAGGGCCCGAGCAGTACTTC. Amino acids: CASSVEPAGPEQYF.

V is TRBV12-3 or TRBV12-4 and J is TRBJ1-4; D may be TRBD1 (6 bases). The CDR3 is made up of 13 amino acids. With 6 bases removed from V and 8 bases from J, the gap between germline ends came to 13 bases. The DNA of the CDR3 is TGTGCCAGCAGATCGGACAGACGGGAAAAACTGTTTTTT. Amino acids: CASRSDRREKLFF.

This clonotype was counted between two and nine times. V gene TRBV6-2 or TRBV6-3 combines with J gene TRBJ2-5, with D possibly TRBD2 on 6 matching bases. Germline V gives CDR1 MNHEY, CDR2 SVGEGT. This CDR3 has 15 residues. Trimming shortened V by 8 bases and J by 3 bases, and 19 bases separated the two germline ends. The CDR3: CASGPGSRLEETQYF. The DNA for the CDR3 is TGTGCCAGCGGACCCGGGAGCCGACTAGAAGAGACCCAGTACTTC.

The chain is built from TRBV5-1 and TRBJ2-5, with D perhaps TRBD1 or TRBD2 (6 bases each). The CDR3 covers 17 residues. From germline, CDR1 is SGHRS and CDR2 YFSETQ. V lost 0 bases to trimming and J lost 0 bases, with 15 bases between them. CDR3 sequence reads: CASSLVRGREYQETQYF. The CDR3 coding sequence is TGCGCCAGCAGCTTGGTCCGGGGGCGAGAGTACCAAGAGACCCAGTACTTC.

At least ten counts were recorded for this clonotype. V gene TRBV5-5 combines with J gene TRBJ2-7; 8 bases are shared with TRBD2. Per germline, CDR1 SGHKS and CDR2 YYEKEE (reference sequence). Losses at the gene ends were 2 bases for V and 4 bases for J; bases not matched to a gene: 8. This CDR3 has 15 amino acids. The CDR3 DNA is TGTGCCAGCAGCTTTCTGCGGGAGGAAAAGTACGAGCAGTACTTC. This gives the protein CASSFLREEKYEQYF.

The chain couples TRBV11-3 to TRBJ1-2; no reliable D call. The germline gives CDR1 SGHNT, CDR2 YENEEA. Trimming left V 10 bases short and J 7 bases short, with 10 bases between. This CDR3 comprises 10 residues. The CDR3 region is CAKSEVGYTF. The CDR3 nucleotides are TGTGCCAAGTCCGAGGTTGGCTACACCTTC.

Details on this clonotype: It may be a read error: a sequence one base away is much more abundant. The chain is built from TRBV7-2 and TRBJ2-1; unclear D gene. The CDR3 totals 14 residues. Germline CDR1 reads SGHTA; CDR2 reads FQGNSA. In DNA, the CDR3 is TGTGCCAGCAGCCCTCAGTCAAACTACAATGAGCGGTTCTTC. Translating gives CASSPQSNYNERFF.

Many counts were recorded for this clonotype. DNA of the CDR3: TGTGCCAGCAGTGTCGGGGGGACTAGCACAGATACGCAGTATTTT. This gives the protein CASSVGGTSTDTQYF. This sequence joins TRBV7-2 and TRBJ2-3; the match to TRBD2 covers 7 bases. The CDR3 is 15 amino acids. Germline V gene data show CDR1 as SGHTA and CDR2 as FQGNSA. The V segment lost 6 bases and the J segment 0 bases; nucleotides outside the gene matches: 6.

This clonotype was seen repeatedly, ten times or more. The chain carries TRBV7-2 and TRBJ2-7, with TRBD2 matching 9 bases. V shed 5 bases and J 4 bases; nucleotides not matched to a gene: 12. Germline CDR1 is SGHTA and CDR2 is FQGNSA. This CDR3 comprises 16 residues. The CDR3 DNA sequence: TGTGCCAGCAGCCGACAACCCCCCCTAGCGGGATACGAGCAGTACTTC. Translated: CASSRQPPLAGYEQYF.

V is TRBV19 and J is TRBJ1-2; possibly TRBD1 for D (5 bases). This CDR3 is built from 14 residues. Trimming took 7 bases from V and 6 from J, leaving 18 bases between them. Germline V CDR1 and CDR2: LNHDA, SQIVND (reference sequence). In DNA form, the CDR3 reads TGTGCCAGTAAGGAACCAGGGACCCTTGATGGCTACACCTTC. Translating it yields CASKEPGTLDGYTF.

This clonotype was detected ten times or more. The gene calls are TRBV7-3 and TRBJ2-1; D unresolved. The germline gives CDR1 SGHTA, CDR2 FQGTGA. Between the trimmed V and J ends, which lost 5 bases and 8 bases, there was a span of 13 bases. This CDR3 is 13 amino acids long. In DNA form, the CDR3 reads TGTGCCAGCAGCAAGACGGTGTTGGATGAGCAGTTCTTC. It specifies CASSKTVLDEQFF.

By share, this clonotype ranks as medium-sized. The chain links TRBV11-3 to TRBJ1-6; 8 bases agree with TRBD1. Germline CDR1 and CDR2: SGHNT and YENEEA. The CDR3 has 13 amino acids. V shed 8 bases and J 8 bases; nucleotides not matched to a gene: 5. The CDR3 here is CASATGVDSPLHF. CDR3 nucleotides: TGTGCCAGCGCGACAGGGGTGGATTCACCCCTCCACTTT.

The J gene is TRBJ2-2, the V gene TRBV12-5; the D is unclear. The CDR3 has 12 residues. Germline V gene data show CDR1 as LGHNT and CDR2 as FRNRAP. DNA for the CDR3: TGTGGGACGGCGGTCAGGCTGGGCGAGCTGTTTTTT. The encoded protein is CGTAVRLGELFF.

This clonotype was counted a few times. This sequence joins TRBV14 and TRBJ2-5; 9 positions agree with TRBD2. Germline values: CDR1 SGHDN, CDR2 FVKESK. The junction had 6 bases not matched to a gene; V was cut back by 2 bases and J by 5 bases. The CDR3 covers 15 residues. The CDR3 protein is CASSQRAGGGETQYF. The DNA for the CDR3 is TGTGCCAGCAGCCAACGAGCGGGAGGCGGCGAGACCCAGTACTTC.

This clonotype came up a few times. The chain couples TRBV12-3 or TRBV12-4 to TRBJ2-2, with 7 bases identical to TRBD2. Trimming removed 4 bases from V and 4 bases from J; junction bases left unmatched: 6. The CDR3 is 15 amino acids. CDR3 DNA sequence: TGTGCCAGCAGTTACGGACTAGACTCCACCGGGGAGCTGTTTTTT. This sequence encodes CASSYGLDSTGELFF.

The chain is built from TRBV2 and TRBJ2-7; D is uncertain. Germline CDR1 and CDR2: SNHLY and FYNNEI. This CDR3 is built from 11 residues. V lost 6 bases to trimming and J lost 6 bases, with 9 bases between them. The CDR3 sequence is CASRNTGEQYF. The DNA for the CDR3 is TGTGCCAGCAGAAATACGGGCGAGCAGTACTTC.

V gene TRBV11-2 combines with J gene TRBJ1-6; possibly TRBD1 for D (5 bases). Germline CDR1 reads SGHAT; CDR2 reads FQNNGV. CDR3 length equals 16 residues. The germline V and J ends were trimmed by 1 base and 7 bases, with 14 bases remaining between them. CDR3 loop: CASSLGGSALNSPLHF. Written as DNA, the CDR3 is TGTGCCAGCAGCTTAGGGGGCAGCGCCCTAAATTCACCCCTCCACTTT. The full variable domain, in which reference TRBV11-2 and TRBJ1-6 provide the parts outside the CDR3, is EAGVAQSPRYKIIEKRQSVAFWCNPISGHATLYWYQQILGQGPKLLIQFQNNGVVDDSQLPKDRFSAERLKGVDSTLKIQPAKLEDSAVYLCASSLGGSALNSPLHFGNGTRLTVT.